Reported below is one T cell receptor beta chain. It lacks a known antigen. No base qualities exist here, and no much larger clone lies one base off it. The data stem from a study of post-analysis software for immune sequencing data (dated by TCRdb to the mid-2010s). Regarding the study in general: The recorded disease courses included relapsing-remitting, secondary progressive and progressive-relapsing multiple sclerosis, and some patients had no subtype annotation. A subset of samples was prepared in parallel using single-end sample barcoding, then pooled and co-amplified after Illumina adapter ligation. The patient repertoires were set against under 13 previously published healthy control repertoires from donors whose ages ranged from roughly 6 to 26 years.

To demonstrate the VDJtools post-analysis software, TCR beta repertoires were profiled from the peripheral blood of more than ten young patients with multiple sclerosis. The patients with multiple sclerosis were children and adolescents between roughly 6 and 17 years of age. Libraries came from PCR. The instrument given in TCRdb is Illumina HiSeq 2500. Unique molecular identifiers were incorporated into TCR beta cDNA libraries to reduce PCR and sequencing biases. Some 500,000 cDNA molecules were obtained for every 1 to 10 million input T cells, so each molecule roughly corresponded to one T cell. The same protocol used for the earlier healthy control dataset was applied to prepare and sequence the patient libraries. Within a given batch, samples were prepared together, multiplexed and sequenced on the same HiSeq lane. The original methods were these. MIGEC handled the raw barcoded reads, throwing out single-read molecular identifier groups before consensus assembly and CDR3 extraction. VDJtools was used for post-analysis of the clonotype tables, with diversity normalized by down-sampling every dataset to the smallest sample size. In repertoire overlap clustering, CDR3 amino acid sequences, but not nucleotide sequences, were matched to correct batch-related cross-sample contamination. TCRdb's own reprocessing of the public reads used fastp at Q25 and MiXCR and kept productive beta chains. Rows are combined by CDR3 protein, so each entry shows the most common genes and DNA. These V and J calls originate from TCRdb's pipeline instead of the authors' own analysis. Within this sample are 450,000 to 700,000 distinct CDR3 sequences, with about 44% of them counted one time only. The ten largest clones represent around 1.7% of the sample.

Points the paper makes about the study in general: Direct clustering with F measure showed strong co-clustering of samples prepared in the same batch, prompting a batch-effect correction. Patients showed significantly higher frequencies than controls for a handful of TRBV segments, among them TRBV5-6, TRBV5-1 and TRBV20-1. The control group was slightly older than the multiple sclerosis patient group. Multiple sclerosis patients had significantly lower normalized Chao1 diversity than controls, a result that suggests substantial peripheral T-cell clonal expansion.

CDR1 and CDR2, per the germline V gene, are SGHRS and YFSETQ. The CDR3 starts with the cysteine, ends with the phenylalanine, and has 16 residues. The entry retains the CDR3 DNA only, 48 bases that are in frame from base 1. Here V drops 4 bases and J drops 6 bases, and the junction holds 10 bases not matched to any gene. The sequenced material came from blood. The clonotype comes from a girl aged 5-17 years with multiple sclerosis. The chain is encoded by TRBV5-1 joined to TRBJ2-1, with 10 middle bases fitting TRBD2. The CDR3 corresponds to CASSQPLAGVSNEQFF. The nucleotide sequence reads TGCGCCAGCAGCCAACCCCTAGCGGGAGTAAGCAATGAGCAGTTCTTC.